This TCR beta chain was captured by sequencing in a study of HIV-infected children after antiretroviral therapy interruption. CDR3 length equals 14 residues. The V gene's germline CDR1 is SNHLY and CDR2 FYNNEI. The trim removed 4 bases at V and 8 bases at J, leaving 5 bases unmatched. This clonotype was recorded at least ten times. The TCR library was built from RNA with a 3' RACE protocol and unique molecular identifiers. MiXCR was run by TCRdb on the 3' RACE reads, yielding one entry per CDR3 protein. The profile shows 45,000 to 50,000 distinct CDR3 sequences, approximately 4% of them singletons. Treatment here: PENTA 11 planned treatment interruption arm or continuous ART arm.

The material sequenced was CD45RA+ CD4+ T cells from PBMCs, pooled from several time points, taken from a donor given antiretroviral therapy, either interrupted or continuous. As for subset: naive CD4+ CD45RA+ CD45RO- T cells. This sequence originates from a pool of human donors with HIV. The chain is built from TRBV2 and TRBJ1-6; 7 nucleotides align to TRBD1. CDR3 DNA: TGTGCCAGCAGTGGTCCCCAGGGGGATTCACCCCTCCACTTT. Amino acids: CASSGPQGDSPLHF.